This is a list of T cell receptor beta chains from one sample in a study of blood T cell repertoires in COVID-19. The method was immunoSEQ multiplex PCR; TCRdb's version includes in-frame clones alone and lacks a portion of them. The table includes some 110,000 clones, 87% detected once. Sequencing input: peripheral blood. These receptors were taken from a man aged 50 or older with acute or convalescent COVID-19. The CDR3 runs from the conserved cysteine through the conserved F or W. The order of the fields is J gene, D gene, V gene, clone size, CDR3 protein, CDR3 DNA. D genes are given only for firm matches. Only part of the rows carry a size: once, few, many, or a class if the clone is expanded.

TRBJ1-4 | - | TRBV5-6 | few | CASSSRINEKLFF | TGTGCCAGCAGCAGCAGGATAAATGAAAAACTGTTTTTT
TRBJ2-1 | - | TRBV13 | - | CASSPLNRNEQFF | TGTGCCAGCAGCCCCCTGAATCGGAATGAGCAGTTCTTC
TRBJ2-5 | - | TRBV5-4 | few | CASSSPGKGGLETQYF | TGTGCCAGCAGCTCGCCGGGGAAGGGAGGATTGGAGACCCAGTACTTC
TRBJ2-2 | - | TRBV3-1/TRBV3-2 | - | CASSQVGGTGELFF | TGTGCCAGCAGCCAAGTCGGGGGCACCGGGGAGCTGTTTTTT
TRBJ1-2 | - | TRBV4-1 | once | CASSQGTVQLRYFGYTF | TGCGCCAGCAGCCAAGGGACAGTTCAGCTAAGGTATTTCGGCTACACCTTC
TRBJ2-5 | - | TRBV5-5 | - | CASSLGRLVETQYF | TGTGCCAGCAGCTTGGGGAGACTTGTGGAGACCCAGTACTTC
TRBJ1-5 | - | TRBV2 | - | CASTGGWGANQPQHF | TGTGCCAGCACCGGGGGGTGGGGGGCCAATCAGCCCCAGCATTTT
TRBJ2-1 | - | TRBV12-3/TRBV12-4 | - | CASSLGSRNEQFF | TGTGCCAGCAGTTTAGGTTCCCGGAATGAGCAGTTCTTC
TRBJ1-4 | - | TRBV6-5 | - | CASKAGTANEKLFF | TGTGCCAGCAAAGCAGGGACTGCTAATGAAAAACTGTTTTTT
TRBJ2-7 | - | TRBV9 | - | CASSPGAEQYF | TGTGCCAGCAGCCCAGGGGCCGAGCAGTACTTC
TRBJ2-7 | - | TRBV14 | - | CASSQSLYEQYF | TGTGCCAGCAGCCAGAGTCTTTACGAGCAGTACTTC
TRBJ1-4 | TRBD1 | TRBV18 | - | CASSLDQGASGKLFF | TGTGCCAGCTCACTGGATCAGGGGGCGTCGGGAAAACTGTTTTTT
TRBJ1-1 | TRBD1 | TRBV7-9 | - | CASSSTGASGHEAFF | TGTGCCAGCAGCTCAACAGGGGCGTCCGGCCATGAAGCTTTCTTT
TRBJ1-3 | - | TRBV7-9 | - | CASSFSGSGNTIYF | TGTGCCAGCAGTTTTTCAGGGTCTGGAAACACCATATATTTT
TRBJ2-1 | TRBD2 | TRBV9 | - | CASSVVWEGREQFF | TGTGCCAGCAGCGTAGTATGGGAGGGCCGTGAGCAGTTCTTC
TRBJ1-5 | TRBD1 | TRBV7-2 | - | CASSAETGGNQPQHF | TGTGCCAGCAGCGCCGAGACAGGGGGCAATCAGCCCCAGCATTTT
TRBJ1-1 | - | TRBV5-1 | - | CASSLYSGMNTEAFF | TGCGCCAGCAGCTTGTACTCAGGGATGAACACTGAAGCTTTCTTT
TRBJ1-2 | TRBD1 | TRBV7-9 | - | CASSPPTGEDYGYTF | TGTGCCAGCAGCCCCCCGACAGGGGAAGACTATGGCTACACCTTC
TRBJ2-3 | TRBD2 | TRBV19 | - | CASSIAPSGNVGGTDTQYF | TGTGCCAGTAGTATAGCACCTAGCGGGAACGTAGGGGGCACAGATACGCAGTATTTT
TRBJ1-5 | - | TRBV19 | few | CASSHRGPNQPQHF | TGTGCCAGTAGCCATCGGGGTCCCAATCAGCCCCAGCATTTT
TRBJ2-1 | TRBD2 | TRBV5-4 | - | CASARTSGIYNEQFF | TGTGCCAGCGCGAGGACTAGCGGGATTTACAATGAGCAGTTCTTC
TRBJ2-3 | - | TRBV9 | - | CASSVEGSTDTQYF | TGTGCCAGCAGCGTAGAGGGGAGCACAGATACGCAGTATTTT
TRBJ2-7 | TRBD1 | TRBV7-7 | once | CASSLTGESYEQYF | TGTGCCAGCAGCTTAACAGGGGAATCCTACGAGCAGTACTTC
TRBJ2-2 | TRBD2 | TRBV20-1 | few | CSASSGYDTGELFF | TGCAGTGCCAGTAGCGGGTACGACACCGGGGAGCTGTTTTTT
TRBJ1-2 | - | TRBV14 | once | CASSQGRGDYGYTF | TGTGCCAGCAGCCAAGGGAGGGGAGACTATGGCTACACCTTC
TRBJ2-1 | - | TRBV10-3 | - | CAISGQSEQFF | TGTGCCATCAGCGGACAGTCTGAGCAGTTCTTC
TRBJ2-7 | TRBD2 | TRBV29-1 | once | CSVGTSGKGWEQYF | TGCAGCGTCGGGACTAGCGGGAAGGGCTGGGAGCAGTACTTC
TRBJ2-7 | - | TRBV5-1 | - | CASSLPGASGSLRGQYF | TGCGCCAGCAGCCTACCGGGGGCTAGCGGAAGCCTTAGAGGGCAGTACTTC
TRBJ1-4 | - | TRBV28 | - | CASSLGQLDEKLFF | TGTGCCAGCAGTTTAGGGCAGTTGGATGAAAAACTGTTTTTT
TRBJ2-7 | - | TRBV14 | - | CASSQDAGQAPYEQYF | TGTGCCAGCAGCCAAGATGCGGGGCAGGCCCCCTACGAGCAGTACTTC